This is a list of T cell receptor beta chains from one sample in a study of HIV-infected patients and healthy controls. Using its own MiXCR run on the 5' RACE reads, TCRdb lists one record per CDR3 protein. The sample has 13,000 to 15,000 distinct CDR3 sequences, roughly a tenth seen once. Sequenced material: blood. The receptor set was obtained from an adult in good health. Both conserved end residues are part of each CDR3. The order of the fields is J gene, V gene, clone size, D gene, CDR3 DNA, CDR3 protein. A D gene is named only where the DNA matches it firmly. Size values are once, few and many counts, or a class for expanded clones, and some rows have none.

J: TRBJ2-3; V: TRBV11-3; size: many; D: .; DNA: TGTGCCAGCAGCTTGAGAGGGAGTGATACGCAGTATTTT; CDR3: CASSLRGSDTQYF
J: TRBJ2-1; V: TRBV4-2; size: many; D: TRBD2; DNA: TGTGCCAGCAGCCCCACCGGAGGAGCGGGGGGCTACAATGAGCAGTTCTTC; CDR3: CASSPTGGAGGYNEQFF
J: TRBJ1-6; V: TRBV28; size: .; D: .; DNA: TGTGCCAGCAGTTTAGGGGATGGGTTCCCCCTCCACTTT; CDR3: CASSLGDGFPLHF
J: TRBJ2-7; V: TRBV6-2/TRBV6-3; size: many; D: .; DNA: TGTGCCAGCCTCGGCAGGGCGTACGAGCAGTACTTC; CDR3: CASLGRAYEQYF
J: TRBJ1-1; V: TRBV20-1; size: .; D: .; DNA: TGCAGTGCTAGAAGGGAGACCTACTACACTGAAGCTTTCTTT; CDR3: CSARRETYYTEAFF
J: TRBJ1-3; V: TRBV20-1; size: .; D: .; DNA: TGCAGTGCCCACACGGGAGGGGCTGGCTTGGACACCATATATTTT; CDR3: CSAHTGGAGLDTIYF
J: TRBJ1-2; V: TRBV12-3/TRBV12-4; size: medium-sized; D: .; DNA: TGTGCCAGCAGTTTTCTACGGGATTACACCTTC; CDR3: CASSFLRDYTF
J: TRBJ2-2; V: TRBV7-3; size: many; D: .; DNA: TGTGCCAGCAGCAGTTACAGGGGAGGCGGGGAGCTGTTTTTT; CDR3: CASSSYRGGGELFF
J: TRBJ2-1; V: TRBV6-2/TRBV6-3; size: many; D: .; DNA: TGTGCCAGCGTGAGCGGAAACTCCTACAATGAGCAGTTCTTC; CDR3: CASVSGNSYNEQFF
J: TRBJ2-1; V: TRBV20-1; size: medium-sized; D: TRBD2; DNA: TGCAGTGCTTCCGCTACTAGCGGGTACAATGAGCAGTTCTTC; CDR3: CSASATSGYNEQFF
J: TRBJ2-1; V: TRBV7-9; size: few; D: .; DNA: TGTGCCAGCAGCTTCGTTGAGGATTCCTACAATGAGCAGTTCTTC; CDR3: CASSFVEDSYNEQFF
J: TRBJ1-5; V: TRBV10-3; size: few; D: .; DNA: TGTGCCATCAGTGAGCCCGGGACAAGCAATCAGCCCCAGCATTTT; CDR3: CAISEPGTSNQPQHF
J: TRBJ2-6; V: TRBV24-1; size: medium-sized; D: .; DNA: TGTGCCACCAGTGACACCCGAAGCGGGGCCAACGTCCTGACTTTC; CDR3: CATSDTRSGANVLTF
J: TRBJ2-7; V: TRBV7-2; size: many; D: TRBD2; DNA: TGTGCCAGCAGTTCCCGAGGAGCGGGAGGTAACTACGAGCAGTACTTC; CDR3: CASSSRGAGGNYEQYF
J: TRBJ1-5; V: TRBV20-1; size: few; D: .; DNA: TGCAGTGCTAAGGGAGGCAATCAGCCCCAGCATTTT; CDR3: CSAKGGNQPQHF
J: TRBJ2-4; V: TRBV12-3/TRBV12-4; size: medium-sized; D: TRBD1; DNA: TGTGCCAGCAGTTCAGGTGTGACAGGGGGCCTGAACATTCAGTACTTC; CDR3: CASSSGVTGGLNIQYF
J: TRBJ2-3; V: TRBV13; size: .; D: .; DNA: TGTGCCAGCAGCTTGGCGCCCTATCGTAGCACAGATACGCATTATTTT; CDR3: CASSLAPYRSTDTHYF
J: TRBJ1-5; V: TRBV29-1; size: medium-sized; D: .; DNA: TGCAGCGCTGGGGGCCCCGGGGTAAATCAGCCCCAGCATTTT; CDR3: CSAGGPGVNQPQHF
J: TRBJ1-2; V: TRBV20-1; size: many; D: .; DNA: TGCAGTGCTGGGGGCAGGGGCCACTATGGCTACACCTTC; CDR3: CSAGGRGHYGYTF
J: TRBJ1-3; V: TRBV20-1; size: many; D: .; DNA: TGCAGTGCTAGGTCAGGCGGAAACACCATATATTTT; CDR3: CSARSGGNTIYF
J: TRBJ1-1; V: TRBV7-9; size: few; D: .; DNA: TGTGCCAGCAGCTTAAAGGGCAGGAGGAACACTGAAGCTTTCTTT; CDR3: CASSLKGRRNTEAFF
J: TRBJ1-4; V: TRBV3-1; size: few; D: .; DNA: TGTGCCAGCAGCCAAGTCGGCAGGGCGGGGGAAAAACTGTTTTTT; CDR3: CASSQVGRAGEKLFF
J: TRBJ2-2; V: TRBV27; size: .; D: .; DNA: TGTGCCAGCAGAATAAACAGGGTTGCCGGGGAGCTGTTTTTT; CDR3: CASRINRVAGELFF
J: TRBJ1-1; V: TRBV5-5; size: medium-sized; D: .; DNA: TGTGCCAGCGGCCCGGGCTCAGTGAACACTGAAGCTTTCTTT; CDR3: CASGPGSVNTEAFF
J: TRBJ2-7; V: TRBV5-5; size: many; D: .; DNA: TGTGCCAGCAGCTACTACTCCTACGAGCAGTACTTC; CDR3: CASSYYSYEQYF
J: TRBJ2-1; V: TRBV11-3; size: many; D: TRBD1; DNA: TGTGCCAGCAGCCCGACTTGGACAGGGGAAGGTGACAATGAGCAGTTCTTC; CDR3: CASSPTWTGEGDNEQFF
J: TRBJ2-1; V: TRBV6-2/TRBV6-3; size: medium-sized; D: TRBD2; DNA: TGTGCCAGCAGTTCTAGAGAAGTTCTAGCGGGGGGCCATGAGCAGTTCTTC; CDR3: CASSSREVLAGGHEQFF
J: TRBJ2-6; V: TRBV7-3; size: medium-sized; D: .; DNA: TGTGCCAGCAGCCCTATGGGGTATGGGGCCAACGTCCTGACTTTC; CDR3: CASSPMGYGANVLTF
J: TRBJ1-5; V: TRBV6-1; size: many; D: TRBD1; DNA: TGTGCCAGCTGGCCGGGACAGCCCTTCGAGCCCCAGCATTTT; CDR3: CASWPGQPFEPQHF
J: TRBJ2-7; V: TRBV5-8; size: medium-sized; D: .; DNA: TGTGCCAGCAGCTTGGAGACAGGGACTGCCGAGCAGTACTTC; CDR3: CASSLETGTAEQYF
J: TRBJ2-1; V: TRBV12-3/TRBV12-4; size: many; D: TRBD2; DNA: TGTGCCACGGAACCTAGCGGAGCTTACAATGAGCAGTTCTTC; CDR3: CATEPSGAYNEQFF
J: TRBJ1-5; V: TRBV24-1; size: .; D: .; DNA: TGTGCCACCTCAGCGGTCGGGGGAAATCAGCCCCAGCATTTT; CDR3: CATSAVGGNQPQHF
J: TRBJ1-5; V: TRBV19; size: .; D: TRBD1; DNA: TGTGCCAGTAGTAAGGCTCCCGGGACAGAGAATCAGCCCCAGCATTTT; CDR3: CASSKAPGTENQPQHF
J: TRBJ2-7; V: TRBV13; size: many; D: .; DNA: TGTGCCAGCAGCTATCGGACCCCGCTGTTGGACTACGAGCAGTACTTC; CDR3: CASSYRTPLLDYEQYF
J: TRBJ2-5; V: TRBV10-3; size: medium-sized; D: .; DNA: TGTGCCATCAGCCGGGACACTCTAAACCAAGAGACCCAGTACTTC; CDR3: CAISRDTLNQETQYF
J: TRBJ1-2; V: TRBV29-1; size: .; D: .; DNA: TGCAGCGTTGAGACACCTACTAACTATGGCTACACCTTC; CDR3: CSVETPTNYGYTF
J: TRBJ1-4; V: TRBV20-1; size: .; D: .; DNA: TGCAGTGCGAAAATGGGCAGGTCTAATGAAAAACTGTTTTTT; CDR3: CSAKMGRSNEKLFF
J: TRBJ2-3; V: TRBV4-2; size: many; D: .; DNA: TGTGCCAGCAGCCAGGTAGATACGCAGTATTTT; CDR3: CASSQVDTQYF
J: TRBJ1-3; V: TRBV19; size: many; D: .; DNA: TGTGCCAGTAGTCTTACAGGGAGCTCTGGAAACACCATATATTTT; CDR3: CASSLTGSSGNTIYF
J: TRBJ2-2; V: TRBV19; size: .; D: TRBD1; DNA: TGTGCCAGTAGTATAGATCCGACAGGGGGCCACACCGGGGAGCTGTTTTTT; CDR3: CASSIDPTGGHTGELFF
J: TRBJ1-1; V: TRBV4-3; size: many; D: .; DNA: TGCGCCAGCAGCCAAGATTGGGCTGGTAGCACTGAAGCTTTCTTT; CDR3: CASSQDWAGSTEAFF
J: TRBJ2-1; V: TRBV24-1; size: many; D: TRBD2; DNA: TGTGCCACCAGTGATCCACTCCTCGGCTATAGGTTGTACGGGGGGGTTCATGAGCAGTTCTTC; CDR3: CATSDPLLGYRLYGGVHEQFF
J: TRBJ2-3; V: TRBV14; size: many; D: .; DNA: TGTGCCAGCAGCCAAGATTTGCTTGGTACGCAGTATTTT; CDR3: CASSQDLLGTQYF
J: TRBJ1-1; V: TRBV28; size: many; D: .; DNA: TGTGCCAGCAGTTTATGGCCCCTTCACACTGAAGCTTTCTTT; CDR3: CASSLWPLHTEAFF
J: TRBJ2-7; V: TRBV10-2; size: many; D: TRBD2; DNA: TGCGCCAGCAGATCCGGGACTAACTACGAGCAGTACTTC; CDR3: CASRSGTNYEQYF
J: TRBJ2-2; V: TRBV12-3/TRBV12-4; size: many; D: TRBD1; DNA: TGTGCCAGCAGTCCCCCGTCACAGGGGGCCGGGGAGCTGTTTTTT; CDR3: CASSPPSQGAGELFF
J: TRBJ2-2; V: TRBV27; size: few; D: TRBD1; DNA: TGTGCCAGCCGGACCGGACAGGGTAGGACCGGGGAGCTGTTTTTT; CDR3: CASRTGQGRTGELFF
J: TRBJ1-1; V: TRBV19; size: many; D: TRBD1; DNA: TGTGCCAGTAGCTTCACACAGGGGTTCATTACTGAAGCTTTCTTT; CDR3: CASSFTQGFITEAFF
J: TRBJ1-1; V: TRBV20-1; size: medium-sized; D: .; DNA: TGCAGTGCAGCCAGACCGGGGGCGAACACTGAAGCTTTCTTT; CDR3: CSAARPGANTEAFF
J: TRBJ2-1; V: TRBV20-1; size: few; D: TRBD2; DNA: TGCAGTGCTGGAAACGCCGGACTAGCGGGAGGGAGCGGTGAGCAGTTCTTC; CDR3: CSAGNAGLAGGSGEQFF
J: TRBJ1-1; V: TRBV20-1; size: many; D: .; DNA: TGCAGTGCTAGAGACCCTCAGGGTAGGGGGACTGAAGCTTTCTTT; CDR3: CSARDPQGRGTEAFF
J: TRBJ1-2; V: TRBV6-5; size: many; D: .; DNA: TGTGCCAGCAGTTACAAATTAACAGGAGCCGATGGCTACACCTTC; CDR3: CASSYKLTGADGYTF
J: TRBJ2-6; V: TRBV7-3; size: many; D: .; DNA: TGTGCCAGCAGCTTAACTTTTGGGGGGGCCAACGTCCTGACTTTC; CDR3: CASSLTFGGANVLTF
J: TRBJ1-5; V: TRBV5-6; size: many; D: .; DNA: TGTGCCAGCAGCCGCCGGGACAATAGCAATCAGCCCCAGCATTTT; CDR3: CASSRRDNSNQPQHF
J: TRBJ2-7; V: TRBV3-1; size: many; D: .; DNA: TGTGCCAGCAGCCAACTTTACGAGCAGTACTTC; CDR3: CASSQLYEQYF
J: TRBJ2-1; V: TRBV25-1; size: medium-sized; D: TRBD2; DNA: TGTGCCAGCAGTGATACCCCTAGCGGGGGGAAAAATTACAATGAGCAGTTCTTC; CDR3: CASSDTPSGGKNYNEQFF
J: TRBJ1-1; V: TRBV7-2; size: many; D: .; DNA: TGTGCCAGCAGCTTGGGGGTGATTCCCGAAGCTTTCTTT; CDR3: CASSLGVIPEAFF
J: TRBJ2-7; V: TRBV6-6; size: many; D: TRBD2; DNA: TGTGCCAGCAAGCCGAAGGCTAGCGGGAACCACGAGCAGTACTTC; CDR3: CASKPKASGNHEQYF
J: TRBJ2-5; V: TRBV4-3; size: medium-sized; D: .; DNA: TGCGCCAGCAGCCAAGATCACCTTGTTGGGGTCCGACAAGAGACCCAGTACTTC; CDR3: CASSQDHLVGVRQETQYF
J: TRBJ1-6; V: TRBV4-2; size: many; D: TRBD1; DNA: TGTGCCAGCAGCCTGAATCCGGACAGGGTTAATTCACCCCTCCACTTT; CDR3: CASSLNPDRVNSPLHF